The 16 T cell receptor beta chains below were found in one sample sequenced in a study of blood T cell repertoires in COVID-19. Profiled with immunoSEQ multiplex PCR; TCRdb holds only in-frame clones, not every one. The sample yields tens of thousands of clones, around 84% seen once. Material: peripheral blood. The receptors originated from a man older than 75 with active or convalescent COVID-19.

This clone was observed a single time. The chain couples TRBV19 to TRBJ2-6, with 9 bases matching TRBD1. In germline, CDR1 is LNHDA, CDR2 SQIVND (reference sequence). With 8 bases clipped from V and 4 bases from J, the junction kept 12 bases outside the gene matches. The CDR3 runs to 17 residues. CDR3 in amino acids: CASLTGTGKSGANVLTF. The CDR3 DNA reads as TGTGCCAGTCTCACCGGGACAGGGAAATCCGGGGCCAACGTCCTGACTTTC.

This clone was detected a few times. The genes are TRBV21-1 and TRBJ1-1. TRBV21-1 is marked as a pseudogene. This CDR3 is 14 amino acids long. The CDR3 reads CATKNGTPNTEAFF. CDR3 bases: TGTGCCACCAAAAACGGGACTCCTAACACTGAAGCTTTCTTT.

This chain connects TRBV5-4 to TRBJ2-5; D perhaps matches TRBD2 (7 bases). V was shortened by 7 bases and J by 4 bases, with 20 bases between the two germline ends. This CDR3 region has 15 residues. Per germline, CDR1 SGHNT and CDR2 YYREEE (reference sequence). The CDR3 region has the DNA TGTGCCAGCCGCGGGGGCCTCATTGGGGGAGAGACCCAGTACTTC. Translated, it gives CASRGGLIGGETQYF.

This chain uses TRBV5-1 with TRBJ1-4, with TRBD1 matching 9 bases. The CDR3 extends over 16 amino acids. Germline CDR1 and CDR2: SGHRS and YFSETQ. V lost 0 bases, J lost 7 bases, and 7 bases stayed unmatched. CDR3 residues: CASSLGVQGAIEKLFF. The DNA for the CDR3 is TGCGCCAGCAGCTTGGGGGTACAGGGGGCGATTGAAAAACTGTTTTTT.

The chain employs TRBV21-1 and TRBJ2-7; no check of the table's D call, TRBD1, against the DNA was made. TRBV21-1 is shown as a pseudogene. This CDR3 spans 12 amino acids. The CDR3 nucleotides read TGTGCCAGCAGCAATCAGGTACGGGAGCAGTACGTC. This sequence encodes CASSNQVREQYV.

This chain joins TRBV6-5 and TRBJ2-3; 11 bases are a match to TRBD2. The CDR3 loop spans 15 amino acids. The germline gives CDR1 MNHEY, CDR2 SVGAGI. With V trimmed by 5 bases and J by 6 bases, 7 bases remained unmatched. The CDR3 sequence is CASSLSSGGKDTQYF. In DNA, the CDR3 is TGTGCCAGCAGTCTATCTAGCGGGGGGAAGGATACGCAGTATTTT.

The V and J genes are TRBV14 and TRBJ2-1, with 8 positions matching TRBD2. The J segment lost 1 base and the V segment lost 4 bases, leaving 3 bases of the junction unmatched. Germline CDR1 is SGHDN and CDR2 is FVKESK. This CDR3 comprises 15 residues. The chain's CDR3 is CASSPIAGSYNEQFF. The CDR3 bases are TGTGCCAGCAGCCCTATAGCGGGGTCCTACAATGAGCAGTTCTTC.

This chain uses TRBV27 with TRBJ2-2; TRBD1 aligns across 7 bases. J lost 6 bases, V lost 5 bases, and 15 bases had no gene match. CDR1 is MNHEY, CDR2 SMNVEV, per germline (reference sequence). The CDR3 is 17 residues long. The CDR3 nucleotides read TGTGCCAGCAGTCAAACAGGGGTCTTAGGCCTTGCCGGGGAGCTGTTTTTT. Translation gives CASSQTGVLGLAGELFF.

This chain joins TRBV18 and TRBJ2-1; 8 nucleotides align to TRBD1. The CDR3 length is 16 residues. V dropped 5 bases and J dropped 4; count of bases not matched to a gene: 10. The germline CDR1 and CDR2 sequences are KGHSH and LQKENI. As DNA, the CDR3 is TGTGCCAGCTCAAGCCTGGACAGGGCGATTTACAATGAGCAGTTCTTC. This sequence encodes CASSSLDRAIYNEQFF.

The chain joins TRBV5-1 to TRBJ1-1; D is unclear. CDR1 and CDR2 (germline): SGHRS, YFSETQ. V lost 4 bases, J lost 1 base, and 14 bases lay in between. This CDR3 region has 15 residues. This CDR3 reads CASSITSPKNTEAFF. The CDR3 bases are TGCGCCAGCAGCATAACATCGCCGAAGAACACTGAAGCTTTCTTT.

In DNA form, the CDR3 reads TGTGCCAGCAGCGTTCTTGGGACTAAAGGCAATCAGCCCCAGCATTTT. Its protein is CASSVLGTKGNQPQHF. The chain couples TRBV28 to TRBJ1-5; D might be TRBD1 (5 bases). From germline, CDR1 is MDHEN and CDR2 SYDVKM. Trimming stripped 6 bases from V and 2 bases from J, with 17 bases between. The CDR3 has 16 amino acids. Together with reference TRBV28 and TRBJ1-5, the CDR3 gives the full variable domain: DVKVTQSSRYLVKRTGEKVFLECVQDMDHENMFWYRQDPGLGLRLIYFSYDVKMKEKGDIPEGYSVSREKKERFSLILESASTNQTSMYLCASSVLGTKGNQPQHFGDGTRLSIL.

CDR3 DNA sequence: TGTGCCAGCAGCGTCCAGAACACCGGGGAGCTGTTTTTT. This gives the protein CASSVQNTGELFF. The rearrangement uses TRBV14 and TRBJ2-2; no definite D call. The ends were cut back, 5 bases at V and 1 base at J, with 5 bases in the middle. The CDR3 is 13 residues long. CDR1 is SGHDN, CDR2 FVKESK, per germline.

This rearrangement joins TRBV6-5 to TRBJ1-6, with 7 bases identical to TRBD1. The CDR3 is made up of 14 amino acids. Germline V gene lookup returns CDR1 MNHEY and CDR2 SVGAGI. V was clipped by 5 bases and J by 7 bases; unmatched bases: 5. Written as DNA, the CDR3 is TGTGCCAGCAGTCTCACAGGGGAGAATTCACCCCTCCACTTT. It encodes CASSLTGENSPLHF.

The V and J genes are TRBV6-5 and TRBJ2-2, with TRBD2 as a possible D gene (5 bases). The CDR3 sequence is 12 residues long. CDR1 MNHEY and CDR2 SVGAGI come from the germline V gene. Trimming stripped 11 bases from V and 4 bases from J, with 11 bases between. For the CDR3, the DNA is TGTGCCGCCGAGGGTTTCACCGGGGAGCTGTTTTTT. It encodes CAAEGFTGELFF.

This clone has a single count. DNA of the CDR3: TGTGCCAGCAGTCAACAGGACAGGAATTCACCCCTCCACTTT. Translation: CASSQQDRNSPLHF. The rearrangement uses TRBV27 and TRBJ1-6; 7 nucleotides match TRBD1. This CDR3 is built from 14 residues. After removal of 5 bases from V and 7 bases from J, the junction contained 5 bases not matched to a gene. From germline, CDR1 is MNHEY and CDR2 SMNVEV (reference sequence).

The rearrangement links TRBV6-4 to TRBJ2-1, with D tentatively TRBD1 (5 bases). Trimming pared 8 bases from V and 5 bases from J, leaving 13 bases between. CDR3 size: 13 residues. The germline CDR1 and CDR2 sequences are MRHNA and SNTAGT. Here the CDR3 DNA reads TGTGCCAGCGCGGACAACCAGGACAATGAGCAGTTCTTC. This sequence encodes CASADNQDNEQFF.